The present TCR beta chain was sequenced within a study of cytomegalovirus exposure and HLA in healthy donors. Study context: The use of the same platform for the 90 to 150 validation repertoires and the 650 to 850 first-cohort repertoires was reported by a later analysis.

Study-wide findings and caveats: The authors listed approximately 160 TCR beta chains as cytomegalovirus-associated. In vitro work confirmed that a few CMV-associated chains recognize CMV antigens.

The CDR3 has 13 amino acids. Germline assignment: CDR1 SGHAT and CDR2 FQNNGV. V gave up 3 bases and J gave up 6 bases, with 9 bases separating them. Sequencing was performed with immunoSEQ multiplex PCR; in TCRdb, only in-frame clones are kept and a portion is missing. The sample yields tens of thousands of clones, roughly 93% seen once. Concerning this clone: Its antigen is not identified.

Sequencing was done on a sample of PBMCs. V gene TRBV11-2 combines with J gene TRBJ2-1, with a possible D match to TRBD1 (6 bases). The sequence derives from a woman younger than 35 in good health and CMV-seropositive. The CDR3 DNA is TGTGCCAGCAGCTTCCAAGGGGGCAATGAGCAGTTCTTC. It encodes CASSFQGGNEQFF.